Listed here are 26 T cell receptor beta chains from one sample, sequenced in a study of lymphopenia after photon versus proton radiotherapy. Profiling relied on immunoSEQ multiplex PCR, and the TCRdb table lists in-frame clones only, not all of them. This sample has tens of thousands of clones; roughly 85% occur once, and the top ten carry around 2.2%. This specimen consisted of peripheral blood, obtained from a patient treated with photon-based radiotherapy. The receptor source for this set is a man between 35 and 55 years old with gastric cancer.

The J gene is TRBJ1-2, the V gene TRBV7-6; D gene unclear. This CDR3 has 15 amino acids. Trimming pared 1 base from V and 5 bases from J, leaving 14 bases between. The V gene's germline CDR1 is SGHVS and CDR2 FNYEAQ. The CDR3 spells CASSLVSGGGYGYTF. CDR3 bases: TGTGCCAGCAGCTTAGTTTCGGGCGGCGGGTATGGCTACACCTTC. The full variable domain, rest sourced from reference TRBV7-6 and TRBJ1-2, is GAGVSQSPRYKVTKRGQDVALRCDPISGHVSLYWYRQALGQGPEFLTYFNYEAQQDKSGLPNDRFSAERPEGSISTLTIQRTEQRDSAMYRCASSLVSGGGYGYTFGSGTRLTVV.

The chain joins TRBV29-1 to TRBJ2-3; 9 bases fit TRBD2. The trim removed 7 bases at V and 6 bases at J, leaving 8 bases unmatched. This CDR3 comprises 13 residues. Germline loops: CDR1 SQVTM, CDR2 ANQGSEA. The CDR3 loop is CSGKRGAGDTQYF. In DNA, the CDR3 is TGCAGCGGCAAGCGGGGGGCGGGGGATACGCAGTATTTT.

The chain recombines TRBV5-4 with TRBJ2-1; 10 nucleotides line up with TRBD2. The V gene end was trimmed by 5 bases and the J gene end by 5 bases; junction bases not matched to a gene: 4. The CDR3 length is 14 residues. Germline V CDR1 and CDR2: SGHNT, YYREEE (reference sequence). The chain's CDR3 is CASRLAGGDNEQFF. The CDR3 DNA is TGTGCCAGCAGGTTAGCGGGGGGTGACAATGAGCAGTTCTTC. Filled out from reference TRBV5-4 and TRBJ2-1, the complete variable domain reads ETGVTQSPTHLIKTRGQQVTLRCSSQSGHNTVSWYQQALGQGPQFIFQYYREEENGRGNFPPRFSGLQFPNYSSELNVNALELDDSALYLCASRLAGGDNEQFFGPGTRLTVL.

This clone was picked up one time. The V and J genes are TRBV18 and TRBJ2-1, with D possibly TRBD2 on 6 matching bases. This CDR3 comprises 14 residues. Between the trimmed V and J ends, which lost 2 bases and 4 bases, there was a span of 9 bases. The germline V gene has CDR1 KGHSH and CDR2 LQKENI. The CDR3: CASSPSEGYNEQFF. CDR3 coding DNA: TGTGCCAGCTCACCATCGGAGGGTTACAATGAGCAGTTCTTC.

The CDR3 reads CASSPTVENEQFF. The DNA for the CDR3 is TGTGCCAGCAGCCCCACCGTGGAGAATGAGCAGTTCTTC. The gene calls are TRBV11-2 and TRBJ2-1; D is unclear. The ends were cut back, 5 bases at V and 7 bases at J, with 12 bases in the middle. Germline CDR1 reads SGHAT; CDR2 reads FQNNGV. This CDR3 is 13 amino acids long.

This chain links TRBV6-6 with TRBJ1-5, with D uncertain. This CDR3 has 13 residues. Trimming took off 2 bases at V and 1 base at J, with 3 bases between the two ends. Germline loops: CDR1 MNHNY, CDR2 SVGAGI (reference sequence). CDR3 residues: CASSYGSNQPQHF. CDR3 sequence (DNA): TGTGCCAGCAGTTACGGCAGCAATCAGCCCCAGCATTTT.

The chain recombines TRBV30 with TRBJ2-1, with TRBD2 as a possible D gene (5 bases). Trimming shortened V by 0 bases and J by 6 bases, and 15 bases separated the two germline ends. CDR1 and CDR2 (germline): GTSNPN, SVGIG (reference sequence). The CDR3 has 15 residues. The DNA for the CDR3 is TGTGCCTGGAGTGTCCCTAGCATGGGGTCCAATGAGCAGTTCTTC. Protein: CAWSVPSMGSNEQFF.

Only one count was recorded for this clone. V gene TRBV6-1 combines with J gene TRBJ2-5; 7 bases match TRBD2. CDR1 MNHNS and CDR2 SASEGT come from the germline V gene. Trimming at V came to 4 bases and at J to 2 bases, leaving 10 bases not matched to a gene. The CDR3 spans 16 residues. The CDR3 DNA is TGTGCCAGCAGTGTCGCCGGGACTAAAGCACAAGAGACCCAGTACTTC. The encoded protein is CASSVAGTKAQETQYF.

This rearrangement joins TRBV5-1 to TRBJ2-5, with 10 bases aligning to TRBD2. The CDR3 runs 15 residues. Germline V gene sequence: CDR1 SGHRS, CDR2 YFSETQ. J was trimmed by 2 bases and V by 7 bases; bases with no gene match: 8. This CDR3 is CASASGAGGQETQYF. The CDR3 nucleotides read TGCGCCAGCGCGAGCGGAGCGGGGGGGCAAGAGACCCAGTACTTC.

The gene calls are TRBV19 and TRBJ1-2; D uncertain. The CDR3 totals 13 residues. The V end was cut by 8 bases, the J end by 1 base, with 11 bases between. Germline values: CDR1 LNHDA, CDR2 SQIVND (reference sequence). Here the CDR3 reads CASSQGLNYGYTF. CDR3 nucleotide sequence: TGTGCCAGTTCCCAAGGGCTTAACTATGGCTACACCTTC.

The rearrangement uses TRBV30 and TRBJ1-1; D unclear. V was pared by 3 bases and J by 0 bases, with 8 bases between. The CDR3 is 13 residues long. Germline values: CDR1 GTSNPN, CDR2 SVGIG (reference sequence). The CDR3 DNA follows: TGTGCCTGGAGGAAGGGAATGAACACTGAAGCTTTCTTT. Translating it yields CAWRKGMNTEAFF.

This clone is a singleton in its sample. The gene calls are TRBV5-4 and TRBJ2-5; maybe TRBD2 (5 bases). V gave up 5 bases and J gave up 5 bases, with 22 bases separating them. The CDR3 is 16 amino acids. Germline V gene sequence: CDR1 SGHNT, CDR2 YYREEE (reference sequence). CDR3 in amino acids: CASSWLGPTWRETQYF. For the CDR3, the DNA is TGTGCCAGCAGTTGGTTAGGTCCTACCTGGAGGGAGACCCAGTACTTC.

The chain is built from TRBV4-3 and TRBJ2-1; D gene uncertain. Germline V gene sequence: CDR1 LGHNA, CDR2 YSLEER. The V gene lost 4 bases and the J gene lost 5 bases, with 9 bases spanning the gap. CDR3 size: 13 residues. The CDR3, as DNA: TGCGCCAGCAGCCGTACTACAAACAATGAGCAGTTCTTC. It yields the protein CASSRTTNNEQFF.

V usage is TRBV6-7 and J usage is TRBJ1-6; D is ambiguous. TRBV6-7 is an ORF, with its function uncertain. There are 17 residues in the CDR3. Between the trimmed V and J ends, which lost 2 bases and 6 bases, there was a span of 17 bases. The CDR3 DNA follows: TGTGCCAGCAGTTACGATTCGGCCAGAGAGGGTAATTCACCCCTCCACTTT. Translation: CASSYDSAREGNSPLHF.

V is TRBV9 and J is TRBJ2-3, with D perhaps TRBD2 (6 bases). The CDR3 loop spans 13 amino acids. V was trimmed by 3 bases and J by 7 bases, leaving 12 bases between them. In germline, CDR1 is SGDLS, CDR2 YYNGEE. The CDR3 is CASSGVGGNTQYF. CDR3 bases: TGTGCCAGCAGCGGCGTCGGAGGGAATACGCAGTATTTT. Full variable domain (rest looked up from reference TRBV9 and TRBJ2-3): DSGVTQTPKHLITATGQRVTLRCSPRSGDLSVYWYQQSLDQGLQFLIQYYNGEERAKGNILERFSAQQFPDLHSELNLSSLELGDSALYFCASSGVGGNTQYFGPGTRLTVL.

The chain recombines TRBV7-2 with TRBJ2-2; D is uncertain. The CDR3 runs to 12 residues. The V end lost 10 bases, the J end lost 7 bases, and 13 bases lay between the germline ends. The germline gives CDR1 SGHTA, CDR2 FQGNSA. The CDR3: CATGSRDGELFF. CDR3 in DNA: TGTGCCACCGGGTCAAGGGACGGGGAGCTGTTTTTT.

This CDR3 reads CASSQAISSTDTQYF. The CDR3 DNA reads as TGCGCCAGCAGCCAAGCGATATCTAGCACAGATACGCAGTATTTT. The V call is TRBV4-3, the J call TRBJ2-3, with D uncertain. The CDR3 has 15 residues. Trimming removed 1 base from V and 0 bases from J, with 8 bases in between. From germline, CDR1 is LGHNA and CDR2 YSLEER.

This clone came up once. V gene TRBV5-1 combines with J gene TRBJ2-7, with 7 nucleotides matching TRBD2. The trim removed 4 bases at V and 7 bases at J, leaving 11 bases unmatched. The CDR3 is 14 residues long. Germline V lookup: CDR1 SGHRS, CDR2 YFSETQ. CDR3 bases: TGCGCCAGCAGCCCGGGAGGCCCTTCGGAGGAGCAGTACTTC. Protein sequence: CASSPGGPSEEQYF.

This clone was detected only once. The chain employs TRBV6-1 and TRBJ1-3; the D is unclear. The V end was cut by 6 bases, the J end by 0 bases, with 12 bases between. In germline, CDR1 is MNHNS, CDR2 SASEGT. The CDR3 has 15 amino acids. The CDR3 DNA sequence: TGTGCCAGCAGCGACCCGGGTCTCTCTGGAAACACCATATATTTT. As protein: CASSDPGLSGNTIYF.

This clone appeared a single time. V usage is TRBV18 and J usage is TRBJ1-1; 10 bases map to TRBD1. J gave up 3 bases and V 6 bases, and 10 bases lay outside the gene matches. Per germline, CDR1 KGHSH and CDR2 LQKENI. The CDR3 is 16 amino acids. The CDR3 DNA reads as TGTGCCAGCTCCTTAACAGGACAGGGGGAGTACACTGAAGCTTTCTTT. Its protein product is CASSLTGQGEYTEAFF.

The chain uses TRBV7-2 and TRBJ2-1; 7 positions agree with TRBD2. The trim removed 5 bases at V and 9 bases at J, leaving 7 bases unmatched. CDR3 size: 13 residues. Germline V gene sequence: CDR1 SGHTA, CDR2 FQGNSA. The CDR3 region is CASSPGREGEQFF. In DNA, the CDR3 is TGTGCCAGCAGCCCGGGGAGGGAGGGTGAGCAGTTCTTC.

V and J are TRBV4-2 and TRBJ2-3; 12 bases are a match to TRBD2. Trimming took 1 base from V and 5 from J; bases not matched to a gene: 13. The V gene's germline CDR1 is LGHNA and CDR2 YNFKEQ. CDR3 length: 19 amino acids. The CDR3 is CASSQVQGLAGGRRDTQYF. In nucleotides, the CDR3 is TGTGCCAGCAGCCAAGTCCAGGGGCTAGCGGGGGGGCGCCGAGATACGCAGTATTTT.

The CDR3 loop is CASSRPLGTGEETQYF. In nucleotides, the CDR3 is TGTGCCAGCAGCCGCCCTCTTGGGACAGGGGAAGAGACCCAGTACTTC. The chain recombines TRBV5-4 with TRBJ2-5; TRBD1 agrees at 10 bases. In germline, CDR1 is SGHNT, CDR2 YYREEE (reference sequence). The CDR3 extends over 16 amino acids. V lost 4 bases, J lost 3 bases, and 9 bases stayed unmatched.

This sequence joins TRBV29-1 and TRBJ1-3; no reliable D call. The ends were cut back, 5 bases at V and 0 bases at J, with 8 bases in the middle. This CDR3 has 13 amino acids. CDR1 is SQVTM, CDR2 ANQGSEA, per germline. The CDR3 sequence is CSVPGISGNTIYF. The CDR3 DNA reads TGCAGCGTTCCCGGCATCTCTGGAAACACCATATATTTT.

The chain couples TRBV11-2 to TRBJ1-2; no clear D gene. V lost 1 base and J lost 7, with 7 bases in between. There are 12 residues in the CDR3. Germline V lookup: CDR1 SGHAT, CDR2 FQNNGV. CDR3 sequence reads: CASSLGLRGYTF. CDR3 nucleotides: TGTGCCAGCAGCTTAGGGCTGCGTGGCTACACCTTC.

This rearrangement joins TRBV5-6 to TRBJ1-3; D perhaps matches TRBD1 (5 bases). Germline assignment: CDR1 SGHDT and CDR2 YYEEEE. CDR3 size: 15 residues. Trimming took off 4 bases at V and 4 bases at J, with 15 bases between the two ends. The CDR3 spells CASSPLDSQGNTIYF. The CDR3 DNA sequence: TGTGCCAGCAGCCCCTTAGACAGCCAGGGAAACACCATATATTTT.